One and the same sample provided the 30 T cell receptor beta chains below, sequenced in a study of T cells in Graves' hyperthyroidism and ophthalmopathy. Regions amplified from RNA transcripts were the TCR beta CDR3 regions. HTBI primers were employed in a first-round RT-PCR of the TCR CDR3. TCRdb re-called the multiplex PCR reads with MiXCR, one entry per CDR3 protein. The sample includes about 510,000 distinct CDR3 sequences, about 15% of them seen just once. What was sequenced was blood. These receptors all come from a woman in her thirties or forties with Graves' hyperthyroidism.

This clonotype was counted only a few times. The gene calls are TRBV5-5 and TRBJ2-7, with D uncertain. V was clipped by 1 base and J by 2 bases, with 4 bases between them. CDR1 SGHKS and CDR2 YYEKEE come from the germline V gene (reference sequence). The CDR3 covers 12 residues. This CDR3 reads CASSLFAYEQYF. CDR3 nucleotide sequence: TGTGCCAGCAGCTTGTTCGCCTACGAGCAGTACTTC. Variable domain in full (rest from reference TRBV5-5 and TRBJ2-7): DAGVTQSPTHLIKTRGQQVTLRCSPISGHKSVSWYQQVLGQGPQFIFQYYEKEERGRGNFPDRFSARQFPNYSSELNVNALLLGDSALYLCASSLFAYEQYFGPGTRLTVT.

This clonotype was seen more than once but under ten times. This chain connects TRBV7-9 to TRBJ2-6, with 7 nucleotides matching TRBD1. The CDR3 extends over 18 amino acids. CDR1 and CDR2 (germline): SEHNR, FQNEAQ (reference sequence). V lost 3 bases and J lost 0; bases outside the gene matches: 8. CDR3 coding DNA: TGTGCCAGCAGCTTCCCGGGACAGACAAGCTCTGGGGCCAACGTCCTGACTTTC. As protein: CASSFPGQTSSGANVLTF.

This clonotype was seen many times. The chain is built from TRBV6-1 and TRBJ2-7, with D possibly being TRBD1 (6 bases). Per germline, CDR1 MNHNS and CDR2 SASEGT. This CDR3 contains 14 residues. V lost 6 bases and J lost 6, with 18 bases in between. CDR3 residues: CASRGDRFVGEQYF. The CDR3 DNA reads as TGTGCCAGCAGGGGCGACAGGTTTGTTGGCGAGCAGTACTTC.

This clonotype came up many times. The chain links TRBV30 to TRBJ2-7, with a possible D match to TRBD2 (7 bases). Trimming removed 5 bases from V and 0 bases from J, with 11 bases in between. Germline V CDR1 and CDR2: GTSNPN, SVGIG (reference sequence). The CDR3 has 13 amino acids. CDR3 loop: CAWGGGISYEQYF. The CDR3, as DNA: TGTGCCTGGGGGGGGGGCATCTCCTACGAGCAGTACTTC.

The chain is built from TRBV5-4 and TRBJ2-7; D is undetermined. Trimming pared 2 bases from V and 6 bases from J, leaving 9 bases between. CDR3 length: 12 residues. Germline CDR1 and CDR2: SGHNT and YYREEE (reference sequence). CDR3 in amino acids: CASSFEASEQYF. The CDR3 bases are TGTGCCAGCAGCTTTGAGGCCTCCGAGCAGTACTTC.

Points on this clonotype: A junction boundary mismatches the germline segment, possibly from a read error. Written as DNA, the CDR3 is TGTGCCGGCAGTTTGATCGGGACAGGAGCCTACAATGAGCAGTTCTTC. It translates to CAGSLIGTGAYNEQFF. The rearrangement links TRBV27 to TRBJ2-1, with 8 bases matching TRBD1. There are 16 residues in the CDR3. In germline, CDR1 is MNHEY, CDR2 SMNVEV (reference sequence).

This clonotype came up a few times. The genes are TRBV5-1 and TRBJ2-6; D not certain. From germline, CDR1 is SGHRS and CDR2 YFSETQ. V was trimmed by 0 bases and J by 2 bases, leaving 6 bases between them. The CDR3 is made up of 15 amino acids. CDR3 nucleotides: TGCGCCAGCAGCTTGGCGGCAACTGGGGCCAACGTCCTGACTTTC. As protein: CASSLAATGANVLTF.

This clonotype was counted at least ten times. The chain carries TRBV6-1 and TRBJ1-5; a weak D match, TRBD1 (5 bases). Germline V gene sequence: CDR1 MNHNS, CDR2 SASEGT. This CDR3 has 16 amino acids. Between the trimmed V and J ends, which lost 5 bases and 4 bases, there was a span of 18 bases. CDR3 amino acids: CASSPGQSGPNQPQHF. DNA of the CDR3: TGTGCCAGCAGTCCTGGACAATCGGGGCCAAATCAGCCCCAGCATTTT.

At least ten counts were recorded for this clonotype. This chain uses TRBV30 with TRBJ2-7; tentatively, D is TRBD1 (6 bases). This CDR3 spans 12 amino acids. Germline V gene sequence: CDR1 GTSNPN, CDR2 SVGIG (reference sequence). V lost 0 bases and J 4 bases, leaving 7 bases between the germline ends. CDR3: CAWSVGQYEQYF. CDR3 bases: TGTGCCTGGAGTGTAGGACAGTACGAGCAGTACTTC.

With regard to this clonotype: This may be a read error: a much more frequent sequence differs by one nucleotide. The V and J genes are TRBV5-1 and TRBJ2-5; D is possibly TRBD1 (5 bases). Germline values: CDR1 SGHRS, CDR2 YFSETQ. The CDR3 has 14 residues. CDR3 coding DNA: TGCGCCTGCAGCTTAGGGGCGACTCAAGAGACCCAGTACTTC. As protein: CACSLGATQETQYF.

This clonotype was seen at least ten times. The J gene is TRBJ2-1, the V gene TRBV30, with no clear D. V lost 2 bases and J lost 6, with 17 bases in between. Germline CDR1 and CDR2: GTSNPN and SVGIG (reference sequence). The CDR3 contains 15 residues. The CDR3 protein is CAWSPDPFGFNEQFF. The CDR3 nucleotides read TGTGCCTGGAGTCCTGACCCCTTTGGGTTCAATGAGCAGTTCTTC.

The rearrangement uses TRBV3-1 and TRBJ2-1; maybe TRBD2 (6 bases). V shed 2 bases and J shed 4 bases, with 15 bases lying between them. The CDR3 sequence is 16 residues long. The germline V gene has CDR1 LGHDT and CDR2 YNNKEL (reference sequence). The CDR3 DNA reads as TGTGCCAGCAGCCAACCCTCGGCGGGGCGTTACAATGAGCAGTTCTTC. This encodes CASSQPSAGRYNEQFF.

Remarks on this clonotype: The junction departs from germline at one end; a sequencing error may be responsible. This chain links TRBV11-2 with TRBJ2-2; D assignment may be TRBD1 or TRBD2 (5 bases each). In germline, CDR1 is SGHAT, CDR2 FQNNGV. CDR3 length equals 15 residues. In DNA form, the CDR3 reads TGTGCCAGCAGCTTAGAAACAGGATACACCGGGGTGCTGTTTTTT. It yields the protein CASSLETGYTGVLFF.

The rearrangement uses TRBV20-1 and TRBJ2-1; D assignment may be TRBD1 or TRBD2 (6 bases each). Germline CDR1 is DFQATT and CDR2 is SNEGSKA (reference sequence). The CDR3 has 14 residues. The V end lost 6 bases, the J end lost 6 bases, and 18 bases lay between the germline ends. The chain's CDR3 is CSARGSGAINEQFF. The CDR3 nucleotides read TGCAGTGCGAGGGGCTCGGGGGCTATCAATGAGCAGTTCTTC.

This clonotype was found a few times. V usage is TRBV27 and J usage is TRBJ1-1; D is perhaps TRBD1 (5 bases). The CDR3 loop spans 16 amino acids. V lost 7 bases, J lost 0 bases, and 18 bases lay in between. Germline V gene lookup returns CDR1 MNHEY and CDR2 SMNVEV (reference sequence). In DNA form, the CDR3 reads TGTGCCAGCAACAATATGGGGGGGGGACTGAACACTGAAGCTTTCTTT. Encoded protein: CASNNMGGGLNTEAFF.

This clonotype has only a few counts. CDR3 protein: CASGLGHGGDTQYF. The CDR3 DNA follows: TGTGCTAGTGGTTTGGGACATGGCGGAGATACGCAGTATTTT. The chain is built from TRBV12-5 and TRBJ2-3; D gene uncertain. The ends were cut back, 1 base at V and 5 bases at J, with 10 bases in the middle. The CDR3 sequence is 14 residues long. Germline loops: CDR1 LGHNT, CDR2 FRNRAP.

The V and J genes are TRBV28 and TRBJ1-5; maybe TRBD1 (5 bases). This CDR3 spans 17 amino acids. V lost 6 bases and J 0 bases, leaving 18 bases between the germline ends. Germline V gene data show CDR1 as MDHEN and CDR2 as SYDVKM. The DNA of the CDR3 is TGTGCCAGCAGCCCTATCGGGGGGTCTTATAGCAATCAGCCCCAGCATTTT. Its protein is CASSPIGGSYSNQPQHF.

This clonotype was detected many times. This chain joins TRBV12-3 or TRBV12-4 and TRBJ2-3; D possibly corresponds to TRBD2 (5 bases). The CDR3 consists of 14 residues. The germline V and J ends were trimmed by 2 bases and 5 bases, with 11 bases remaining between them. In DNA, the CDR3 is TGTGCCAGCAGTTTACGGGAAGGAGTAGATACGCAGTATTTT. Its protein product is CASSLREGVDTQYF.

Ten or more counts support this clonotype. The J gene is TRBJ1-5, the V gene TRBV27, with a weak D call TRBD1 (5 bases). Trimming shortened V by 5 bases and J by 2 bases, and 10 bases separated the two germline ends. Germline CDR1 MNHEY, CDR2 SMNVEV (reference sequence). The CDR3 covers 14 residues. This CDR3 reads CASSPGQRNQPQHF. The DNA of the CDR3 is TGTGCCAGCAGTCCAGGACAACGCAATCAGCCCCAGCATTTT.

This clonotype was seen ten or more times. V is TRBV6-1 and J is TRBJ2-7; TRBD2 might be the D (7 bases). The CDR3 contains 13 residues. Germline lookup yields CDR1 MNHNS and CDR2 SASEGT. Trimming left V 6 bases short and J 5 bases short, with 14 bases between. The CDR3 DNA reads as TGTGCCAGCAGACGGGGGGCGCGGAACGAGCAGTACTTC. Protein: CASRRGARNEQYF.

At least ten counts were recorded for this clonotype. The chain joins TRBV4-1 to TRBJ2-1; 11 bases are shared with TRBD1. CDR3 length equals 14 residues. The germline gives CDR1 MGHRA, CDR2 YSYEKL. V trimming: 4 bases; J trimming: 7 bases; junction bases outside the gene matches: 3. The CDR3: CASSPGTGGNEQFF. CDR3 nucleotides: TGCGCCAGCAGCCCGGGGACAGGGGGAAATGAGCAGTTCTTC.

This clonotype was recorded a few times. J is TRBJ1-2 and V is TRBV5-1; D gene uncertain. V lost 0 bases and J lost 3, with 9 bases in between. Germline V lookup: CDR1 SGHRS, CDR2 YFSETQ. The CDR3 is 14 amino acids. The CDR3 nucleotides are TGCGCCAGCAGCTTGGGGCAGGAATACTATGGCTACACCTTC. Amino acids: CASSLGQEYYGYTF. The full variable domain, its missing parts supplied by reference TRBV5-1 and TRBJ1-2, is KAGVTQTPRYLIKTRGQQVTLSCSPISGHRSVSWYQQTPGQGLQFLFEYFSETQRNKGNFPGRFSGRQFSNSRSEMNVSTLELGDSALYLCASSLGQEYYGYTFGSGTRLTVV.

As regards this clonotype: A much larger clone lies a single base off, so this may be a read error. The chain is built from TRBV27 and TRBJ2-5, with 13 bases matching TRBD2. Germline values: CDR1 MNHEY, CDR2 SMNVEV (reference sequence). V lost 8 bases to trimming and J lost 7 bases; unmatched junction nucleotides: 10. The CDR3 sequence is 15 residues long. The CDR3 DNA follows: TGTGCCAGCGGTCCACTAGCGGGAGGGCCAGGGACCCAGTACTTC. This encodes CASGPLAGGPGTQYF.

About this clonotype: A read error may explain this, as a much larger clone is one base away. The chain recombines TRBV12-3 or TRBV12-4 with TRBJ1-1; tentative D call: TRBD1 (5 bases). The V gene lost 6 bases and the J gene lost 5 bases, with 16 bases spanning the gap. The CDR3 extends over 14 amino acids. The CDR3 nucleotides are TGTGCCAGCAGAGAATGGGGGATGAGGACTGAAGCTTTCTTT. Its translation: CASREWGMRTEAFF.

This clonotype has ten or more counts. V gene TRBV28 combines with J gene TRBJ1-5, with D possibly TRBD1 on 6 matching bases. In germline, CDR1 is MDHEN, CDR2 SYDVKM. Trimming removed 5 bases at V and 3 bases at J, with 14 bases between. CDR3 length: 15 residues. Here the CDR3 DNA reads TGTGCCAGCAGTCGGGGGCAGGGGTACAATCAGCCCCAGCATTTT. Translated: CASSRGQGYNQPQHF.

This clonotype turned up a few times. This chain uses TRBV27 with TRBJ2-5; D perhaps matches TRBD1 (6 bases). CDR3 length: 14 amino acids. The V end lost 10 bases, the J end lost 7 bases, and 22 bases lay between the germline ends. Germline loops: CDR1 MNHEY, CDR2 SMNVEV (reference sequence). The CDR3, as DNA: TGTGCCACCAAAGACAGGCTTTCTGTCGGGACCCAGTACTTC. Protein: CATKDRLSVGTQYF.

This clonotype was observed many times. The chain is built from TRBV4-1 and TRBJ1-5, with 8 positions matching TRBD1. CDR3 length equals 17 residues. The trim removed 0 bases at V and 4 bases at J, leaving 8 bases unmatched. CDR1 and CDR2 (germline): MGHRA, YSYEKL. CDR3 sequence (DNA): TGCGCCAGCAGCCAAGATCCGGGACAGGTGAGGAATCAGCCCCAGCATTTT. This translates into CASSQDPGQVRNQPQHF.

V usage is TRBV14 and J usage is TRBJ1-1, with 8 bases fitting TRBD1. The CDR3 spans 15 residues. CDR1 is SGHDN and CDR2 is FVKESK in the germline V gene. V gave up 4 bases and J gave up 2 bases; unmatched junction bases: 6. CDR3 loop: CASSPKAGGNTEAFF. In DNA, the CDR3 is TGTGCCAGCAGCCCCAAGGCAGGGGGCAACACTGAAGCTTTCTTT.

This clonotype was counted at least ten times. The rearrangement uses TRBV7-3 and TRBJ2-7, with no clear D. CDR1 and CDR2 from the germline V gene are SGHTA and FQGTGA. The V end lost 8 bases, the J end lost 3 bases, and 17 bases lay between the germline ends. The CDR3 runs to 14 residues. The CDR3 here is CASGSVGIHYEQYF. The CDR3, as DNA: TGTGCCAGCGGCTCTGTGGGGATACACTACGAGCAGTACTTC.

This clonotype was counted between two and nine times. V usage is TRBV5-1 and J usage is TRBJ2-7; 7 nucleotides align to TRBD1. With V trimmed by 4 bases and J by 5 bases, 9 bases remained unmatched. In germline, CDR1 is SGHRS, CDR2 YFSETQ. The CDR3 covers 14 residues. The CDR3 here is CASSQPDRVDEQYF. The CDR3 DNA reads TGCGCCAGCAGCCAGCCTGACAGGGTCGACGAGCAGTACTTC.